Each of the 16 T cell receptor beta chains below was sequenced from the same sample in a study of shared clonotypes between healthy human individuals. Generated by immunoSEQ multiplex PCR, the TCRdb table keeps only in-frame clones and is missing some. There are approximately 720,000 clones in the sample; about two thirds occur only once, and about 2% lies in the top ten. Sequencing was carried out using memory CD4+ T cells sorted from blood. Subset indicated: CD45RA-negative fraction. The receptors come from a woman aged 25 to 39 in good health.

The chain combines TRBV15 with TRBJ1-5; no clear D. Germline CDR1 LNHNV, CDR2 YYDKDF (reference sequence). The V gene lost 0 bases and the J gene lost 1 base, with 10 bases spanning the gap. The CDR3 is 16 amino acids. The CDR3 nucleotides are TGTGCCACCAGCAGAGATAGGGAGAGGAGCAATCAGCCCCAGCATTTT. Its translation is CATSRDRERSNQPQHF.

This chain links TRBV18 with TRBJ1-1, with 7 nucleotides matching TRBD1. The CDR3 is 13 residues long. Germline CDR1 reads KGHSH; CDR2 reads LQKENI. The trim removed 4 bases at V and 1 base at J, leaving 0 bases unmatched. The DNA of the CDR3 is TGTGCCAGCTCACGGGACAGGAACACTGAAGCTTTCTTT. It specifies CASSRDRNTEAFF.

This clone was observed many times. This chain links TRBV28 with TRBJ1-2, with 8 bases aligning to TRBD1. CDR3 length: 14 residues. V shed 0 bases and J 7 bases; nucleotides not matched to a gene: 4. Germline lookup yields CDR1 MDHEN and CDR2 SYDVKM. CDR3 sequence: CASSLCQGACGYTF. The CDR3 coding sequence is TGTGCCAGCAGTTTATGCCAGGGGGCTTGTGGCTACACCTTC.

A few counts support this clone. The gene calls are TRBV28 and TRBJ1-5; unclear D gene. The CDR3 has 13 amino acids. Germline V gene lookup returns CDR1 MDHEN and CDR2 SYDVKM. Trimming shortened V by 6 bases and J by 1 base, and 7 bases separated the two germline ends. CDR3 sequence: CASRPASNQPQHF. CDR3 in DNA: TGTGCCAGCAGGCCTGCCAGCAATCAGCCCCAGCATTTT.

The chain is built from TRBV27 and TRBJ1-2; D ambiguous. Between the trimmed V and J ends, which lost 9 bases and 8 bases, there was a span of 16 bases. Germline V gives CDR1 MNHEY, CDR2 SMNVEV (reference sequence). This CDR3 has 12 amino acids. CDR3 sequence reads: CASKREFGGYTF. The CDR3 nucleotides are TGTGCCAGTAAGAGGGAGTTTGGGGGCTACACCTTC.

Here the CDR3 reads CASSFGTGGAYGYTF. The CDR3, as DNA: TGTGCCAGCAGTTTTGGTACAGGGGGCGCCTATGGCTACACCTTC. J is TRBJ1-2 and V is TRBV28; TRBD1 aligns across 9 bases. Per the germline V gene, CDR1 is MDHEN and CDR2 is SYDVKM. This CDR3 has 15 residues. With V trimmed by 3 bases and J by 4 bases, 6 bases remained unmatched.

This clone was seen a handful of times. DNA for the CDR3: TGTGCCAGCAGCGTCCAGGTGGAGCCCCAAGAGACCCAGTACTTC. Translated: CASSVQVEPQETQYF. The gene calls are TRBV9 and TRBJ2-5, with unresolved D. The germline V gene has CDR1 SGDLS and CDR2 YYNGEE. The V end was cut by 2 bases, the J end by 1 base, with 12 bases between. The CDR3 totals 15 residues.

This clone has just a few counts. The V gene is TRBV4-1, the J gene TRBJ1-2; 7 positions match TRBD1. Germline loops: CDR1 MGHRA, CDR2 YSYEKL. This CDR3 comprises 17 residues. Losses at the gene ends were 3 bases for V and 3 bases for J; bases not matched to a gene: 13. The CDR3 protein is CASSQGRLGQAHYGYTF. The CDR3 bases are TGCGCCAGCAGCCAGGGGCGTTTAGGACAGGCCCACTATGGCTACACCTTC.

The CDR3 loop reads CASSFEVLAGANGNEQFF. CDR3 sequence (DNA): TGTGCCAGCAGCTTCGAAGTACTAGCGGGAGCCAACGGGAATGAGCAGTTCTTC. The rearrangement uses TRBV5-6 and TRBJ2-1; 11 bases line up with TRBD2. The V segment lost 2 bases and the J segment 7 bases; nucleotides outside the gene matches: 14. Per the germline V gene, CDR1 is SGHDT and CDR2 is YYEEEE. CDR3 size: 18 residues.

V and J are TRBV6-1 and TRBJ1-2; a possible D gene is TRBD1 (6 bases). The germline V and J ends were trimmed by 7 bases and 2 bases, with 14 bases remaining between them. The germline gives CDR1 MNHNS, CDR2 SASEGT. The CDR3 sequence is 14 residues long. This chain's CDR3 is CASTRGGGNYGYTF. The CDR3, as DNA: TGTGCCAGCACCCGAGGGGGAGGGAACTATGGCTACACCTTC.

This clone was observed many times. The identical CDR3 is also encoded by other nucleotide sequences in the sample. The chain recombines TRBV5-1 with TRBJ1-3, with D perhaps TRBD1 (5 bases). Trimming took off 4 bases at V and 0 bases at J, with 8 bases between the two ends. From germline, CDR1 is SGHRS and CDR2 YFSETQ. The CDR3 has 14 residues. The CDR3 nucleotides read TGCGCCAGCAGCCCCGGGACCTCTGGAAACACCATATATTTT. As protein: CASSPGTSGNTIYF.

This clone has a count of ten or more. V is TRBV2 and J is TRBJ1-5; a possible D gene is TRBD1 (5 bases). V lost 6 bases, J lost 4 bases, and 10 bases lay in between. This CDR3 comprises 13 residues. Per the germline V gene, CDR1 is SNHLY and CDR2 is FYNNEI. In DNA, the CDR3 is TGTGCCAGCAGCGCGGACACAAATCAGCCCCAGCATTTT. Encoded protein: CASSADTNQPQHF.

This chain links TRBV19 with TRBJ2-1; no definite D call. V lost 1 base and J 8 bases, leaving 12 bases between the germline ends. The CDR3 consists of 14 residues. Per the germline V gene, CDR1 is LNHDA and CDR2 is SQIVND (reference sequence). The DNA for the CDR3 is TGTGCCAGTAGTATAGGCGGTAGTTTGGATGAGCAGTTCTTC. It is translated as CASSIGGSLDEQFF.

The chain joins TRBV7-8 to TRBJ1-2; D possibly corresponds to TRBD1 (5 bases). V lost 1 base and J lost 6, with 18 bases in between. Germline CDR1 SGHVS, CDR2 FQNEAQ. This CDR3 region has 16 residues. The DNA for the CDR3 is TGTGCCAGCAGCTTAGATGGGCGCAGGGCCATTCATGGCTACACCTTC. Residues: CASSLDGRRAIHGYTF.

The rearrangement joins TRBV7-2 to TRBJ2-7; D is unresolved. Germline V gene sequence: CDR1 SGHTA, CDR2 FQGNSA. The CDR3 is made up of 13 amino acids. V lost 1 base and J lost 6, with 10 bases in between. The CDR3 loop is CASSLGVLREQYF. CDR3 nucleotide sequence: TGTGCCAGCAGCTTAGGGGTCCTCCGCGAGCAGTACTTC.

This clone came up once. This chain links TRBV9 with TRBJ2-3, with 11 bases lining up with TRBD2. CDR3 size: 14 residues. The germline V gene has CDR1 SGDLS and CDR2 YYNGEE. V lost 8 bases to trimming and J lost 5 bases; unmatched junction nucleotides: 7. CDR3 nucleotide sequence: TGTGCCAGTAAGAAGACTAGCGGGGAAGATACGCAGTATTTT. Translated, it gives CASKKTSGEDTQYF.